What follows are 21 T cell receptor beta chains derived from one specimen sequenced in a study of cytomegalovirus exposure and HLA in healthy donors. With 60 Vbeta and 13 Jbeta primers, the PCR was carried out. TCRdb's copy holds only in-frame clones and misses some; the assay was immunoSEQ multiplex PCR. This table holds about 190,000 clones, 75% to 90% found once. The sequenced material came from PBMCs. These TCRs come from a woman in her late teens or twenties in good health and CMV-seronegative.

The V and J genes are TRBV27 and TRBJ2-1; TRBD1 agrees at 7 bases. Germline values: CDR1 MNHEY, CDR2 SMNVEV (reference sequence). V trimming: 2 bases; J trimming: 7 bases; junction bases outside the gene matches: 5. This CDR3 region has 14 residues. CDR3 in DNA: TGTGCCAGCAGTTTAGAGGGGGCAATTAATGAGCAGTTCTTC. It yields the protein CASSLEGAINEQFF.

In nucleotides, the CDR3 is TGTGCCAGCAGTTTATCACTAGCGGGAGCCACAGATACGCAGTATTTT. Protein: CASSLSLAGATDTQYF. This rearrangement joins TRBV27 to TRBJ2-3; TRBD2 agrees at 11 bases. The CDR3 is 16 residues long. V lost 0 bases and J lost 2; bases outside the gene matches: 1. From germline, CDR1 is MNHEY and CDR2 SMNVEV (reference sequence).

This clone has just one count. This rearrangement joins TRBV2 to TRBJ1-4; possible D gene TRBD1, 5 bases. V was pared by 6 bases and J by 0 bases, with 11 bases between. This CDR3 contains 15 residues. Germline V CDR1 and CDR2: SNHLY, FYNNEI. CDR3 region: CASRTRQSTNEKLFF. Written as DNA, the CDR3 is TGTGCCAGCAGGACCCGACAGTCAACTAATGAAAAACTGTTTTTT.

The V gene is TRBV29-1, the J gene TRBJ1-3; 9 bases match TRBD1. Losses at the gene ends were 3 bases for V and 3 bases for J; bases not matched to a gene: 3. There are 14 residues in the CDR3. Germline loops: CDR1 SQVTM, CDR2 ANQGSEA. For the CDR3, the DNA is TGCAGCGTTGATGACAGGGGGAATGGAAACACCATATATTTT. Amino acids: CSVDDRGNGNTIYF. Based on the CDR3 plus reference TRBV29-1 and TRBJ1-3, the full variable domain is SAVISQKPSRDICQRGTSLTIQCQVDSQVTMMFWYRQQPGQSLTLIATANQGSEATYESGFVIDKFPISRPNLTFSTLTVSNMSPEDSSIYLCSVDDRGNGNTIYFGEGSWLTVV.

The chain is built from TRBV4-1 and TRBJ2-1, with D tentatively TRBD2 (6 bases). Germline assignment: CDR1 MGHRA and CDR2 YSYEKL. The V and J ends lost 0 bases and 3 bases respectively, with 15 bases between them. This CDR3 spans 17 amino acids. The CDR3 is CASSQDGAGKYYNEQFF. As DNA, the CDR3 is TGCGCCAGCAGCCAAGATGGGGCGGGAAAATACTACAATGAGCAGTTCTTC.

The V and J genes are TRBV27 and TRBJ2-3; 8 bases agree with TRBD1. Trimming cost V 0 bases and J 1 base; bases outside gene matches: 3. Germline loops: CDR1 MNHEY, CDR2 SMNVEV (reference sequence). The CDR3 contains 16 residues. The DNA for the CDR3 is TGTGCCAGCAGTTTATCAGCACAGGGGGGCACAGATACGCAGTATTTT. Protein sequence: CASSLSAQGGTDTQYF.

Comments on this clone: The germline gene is not matched at one end of the junction; a read error may be the cause. The V call is TRBV28, the J call TRBJ2-7; tentative D call: TRBD2 (5 bases). Germline V gene data show CDR1 as MDHEN and CDR2 as SYDVKM. CDR3 length: 16 residues. CDR3 nucleotides: TGTGCCAACAGTTTATGGTACAGCGGAGGCTCCTACGAGCAGTACTTC. It translates to CANSLWYSGGSYEQYF.

This clone has a single count. The chain recombines TRBV11-3 with TRBJ1-3; 8 bases are shared with TRBD1. The junction had 6 bases not matched to a gene; V was cut back by 2 bases and J by 3 bases. Per germline, CDR1 SGHNT and CDR2 YENEEA. The length of the CDR3 is 16 residues. The CDR3 loop is CASSLRQGAYGNTIYF. CDR3 coding DNA: TGTGCCAGCAGCTTACGGCAGGGGGCGTATGGAAACACCATATATTTT.

This chain links TRBV10-3 with TRBJ1-6, with TRBD1 as a possible D gene (5 bases). Looked up from germline, CDR1 is ENHRY and CDR2 is SYGVKD. V lost 5 bases, J lost 5 bases, and 10 bases lay in between. The CDR3 length is 14 residues. This CDR3 is CAISLGLNNSPLHF. The CDR3 DNA is TGTGCCATCAGTCTGGGACTGAATAATTCACCCCTCCACTTT.

This clone occurred once. The chain recombines TRBV27 with TRBJ2-4, with 7 bases lining up with TRBD1. V gave up 6 bases and J gave up 7 bases; unmatched junction bases: 12. This CDR3 region has 15 residues. Germline V gives CDR1 MNHEY, CDR2 SMNVEV (reference sequence). CDR3 bases: TGTGCCAGCAGCGCTATAACAGGGGTCGGGAACATTCAGTACTTC. It is translated as CASSAITGVGNIQYF.

V is TRBV6-5 and J is TRBJ2-7, with 14 bases identical to TRBD2. This CDR3 contains 16 residues. With V trimmed by 3 bases and J by 5 bases, 6 bases remained unmatched. Germline values: CDR1 MNHEY, CDR2 SVGAGI. CDR3 nucleotides: TGTGCCAGCAGTTATGTACCGGGACTAGCGGGGGACGAGCAGTACTTC. This codes for CASSYVPGLAGDEQYF.

V gene TRBV7-9 combines with J gene TRBJ2-7; no definite D call. V was cut by 5 bases and J by 0 bases, with 20 bases left in between. The germline gives CDR1 SEHNR, CDR2 FQNEAQ (reference sequence). The CDR3 has 17 amino acids. The CDR3 nucleotides are TGTGCCAGCAGCACATATGACTCCGCGATCCTCTCCTACGAGCAGTACTTC. It is translated as CASSTYDSAILSYEQYF.

The chain employs TRBV7-3 and TRBJ2-1; 8 bases are a match to TRBD2. CDR3 size: 17 residues. Per germline, CDR1 SGHTA and CDR2 FQGTGA. Trimming took 5 bases from V and 8 from J; bases not matched to a gene: 17. In nucleotides, the CDR3 is TGTGCCAGCAGCGGACCGCCAGGGAGCGGGAGAGCGGATGAGCAGTTCTTC. Translating it yields CASSGPPGSGRADEQFF. Filled out from reference TRBV7-3 and TRBJ2-1, the complete variable domain reads GAGVSQTPSNKVTEKGKYVELRCDPISGHTALYWYRQSLGQGPEFLIYFQGTGAADDSGLPNDRFFAVRPEGSVSTLKIQRTERGDSAVYLCASSGPPGSGRADEQFFGPGTRLTVL.

The chain joins TRBV28 to TRBJ1-1; D gene uncertain. The CDR3 length is 12 residues. V was trimmed by 7 bases and J by 1 base, leaving 7 bases between them. Germline V gene sequence: CDR1 MDHEN, CDR2 SYDVKM. CDR3 sequence: CASTDSNTEAFF. Here the CDR3 DNA reads TGTGCCAGCACCGACTCGAACACTGAAGCTTTCTTT.

The chain couples TRBV27 to TRBJ1-2; D not certain. V was pared by 6 bases and J by 2 bases, with 10 bases between. Per the germline V gene, CDR1 is MNHEY and CDR2 is SMNVEV (reference sequence). The CDR3 is made up of 13 amino acids. The DNA for the CDR3 is TGTGCCAGCAGCCCCGACGGGAACTATGGCTACACCTTC. Protein: CASSPDGNYGYTF.

The chain has TRBV27 and TRBJ2-5; 10 nucleotides match TRBD2. The end of the DNA aligns better with TRBJ2-7, so the J call may be wrong. Germline V gene sequence: CDR1 MNHEY, CDR2 SMNVEV (reference sequence). The CDR3 runs to 15 residues. This CDR3 reads CASSRGTSVSYEQYF. DNA for the CDR3: TGTGCCAGCTCTCGAGGGACTAGCGTTTCCTACGAGCAGTACTTC.

This clone came up once. The CDR3 region is CASSFFGRGYNEQFF. For the CDR3, the DNA is TGTGCCAGCAGTTTTTTCGGCAGGGGATACAATGAGCAGTTCTTC. The J gene is TRBJ2-1, the V gene TRBV28, with D possibly being TRBD1 (6 bases). The germline CDR1 and CDR2 sequences are MDHEN and SYDVKM. The CDR3 is 15 amino acids. Trimming stripped 3 bases from V and 4 bases from J, with 13 bases between.

The chain is built from TRBV6-5 and TRBJ2-2, with 7 positions matching TRBD2. The CDR3 extends over 14 amino acids. Germline V gives CDR1 MNHEY, CDR2 SVGAGI. The V and J ends lost 1 base and 6 bases, in that order; junction bases with no gene match: 2. The CDR3 region is CASSYLGRAGELFF. As DNA, the CDR3 is TGTGCCAGCAGTTACTTGGGGAGGGCCGGGGAGCTGTTTTTT.

The chain recombines TRBV4-1 with TRBJ1-4, with 11 bases aligning to TRBD1. The CDR3 covers 15 residues. The J segment lost 10 bases and the V segment lost 4 bases, leaving 8 bases of the junction unmatched. Germline V gives CDR1 MGHRA, CDR2 YSYEKL. CDR3 DNA: TGCGCCAGCAGCCTAGGGGGACAGGGGGAAGGAAAACTGTTTTTT. It yields the protein CASSLGGQGEGKLFF.

The V call is TRBV19, the J call TRBJ1-5; TRBD1 matches at 8 bases. This CDR3 spans 14 amino acids. CDR1 is LNHDA, CDR2 SQIVND, per germline (reference sequence). J lost 0 bases, V lost 9 bases, and 4 bases had no gene match. CDR3 region: CASLDRGSNQPQHF. The CDR3 DNA reads TGTGCCAGCCTCGACAGGGGTAGCAATCAGCCCCAGCATTTT.

This clone was found once. The rearrangement joins TRBV6-5 to TRBJ1-5, with D possibly TRBD1 on 5 matching bases. V lost 6 bases, J lost 6 bases, and 18 bases lay in between. Germline lookup yields CDR1 MNHEY and CDR2 SVGAGI. This CDR3 contains 15 residues. The CDR3 nucleotides are TGTGCCAGCAGACCACTGCAGGGAGGTACTCAGCCCCAGCATTTT. It specifies CASRPLQGGTQPQHF.